This T cell receptor (beta chain) was captured in a study of T cells after yellow fever vaccination. Study at large: Preparing low-cell-number fractions relied on SMART-Seq v4 Ultra Low Input. Study observations and caveats: Repertoires sorted by FACS could include abundant clonotypes that are contaminants from the bulk population. Overlap between CD4 and CD8 compartments was detected for a small share of clonotypes.

The 5'RACE template-switching step produced TCR cDNA and added a universal primer site and UMIs. From the 5' RACE reads, TCRdb called clonotypes with MiXCR, one entry per CDR3 protein. The sample shows some 110,000 distinct CDR3 sequences, approximately 7.1% of them seen only once. This clonotype was recorded many times. The antigen remains unidentified. This clonotype was sampled from a young man who received the YFV17D yellow fever vaccine. The input for sequencing was CD4+ T cells sorted from PBMCs, taken about 49 days after the first yellow fever vaccination.

The CDR3 DNA reads TGTGCCAGCAGCTTCTGGACAGGGGGCGGAACTGGGGCCAACGTCCTGACTTTC. The encoded protein is CASSFWTGGGTGANVLTF. This sequence joins TRBV11-2 and TRBJ2-6, with 11 bases lining up with TRBD1. This CDR3 is 18 amino acids long. Germline assignment: CDR1 SGHAT and CDR2 FQNNGV. V gave up 3 bases and J gave up 2 bases; unmatched junction bases: 6.